This TCR beta chain was profiled in a study of response to subunit inactivated influenza vaccine. Study-wide results and caveats: Few additional T cells are recruited per seasonal influenza vaccination, authors suggested.

The sample holds a few counts of this clonotype. Its antigen is as yet unknown. TCRdb re-analysed the RT-PCR reads in MiXCR, keeping a single row per CDR3 protein. The table includes around 750,000 distinct CDR3 sequences, 21% detected once. Germline assignment: CDR1 DFQATT and CDR2 SNEGSKA (reference sequence). CDR3 size: 14 residues. The ends lost 2 bases at V and 2 bases at J; junction bases unmatched: 1. This sample comprised PBMCs from blood, obtained 4 to 6 days after vaccination. This TCR came from a man in his fifties who received an inactivated influenza vaccine. This chain links TRBV20-1 with TRBJ2-3, with TRBD2 matching over 10 bases. As DNA, the CDR3 is TGCAGTGCTAGAACTAGCGGGAACACAGATACGCAGTATTTT. The encoded protein is CSARTSGNTDTQYF.